There are a few counts of the clone carrying this TCR beta chain. The antigen remains unidentified. The data originate from a study of cytotoxic CD8 clonotypes in ibrutinib-treated CLL. Study findings and constraints: A rise in clonality was seen at ibrutinib response, and a fall back toward baseline was seen at progression.

TCRdb's copy holds only in-frame clones and misses some; the assay was immunoSEQ multiplex PCR. The repertoire includes some 140,000 clones, about 85% of them detected once, and roughly 3.5% sits in the top ten. J gave up 4 bases and V 0 bases, and 6 bases lay outside the gene matches. CDR3 length: 16 amino acids. Germline V gene sequence: CDR1 SGHDT, CDR2 YYEEEE. This sequence was found in a human donor with chronic lymphocytic leukemia. The rearrangement uses TRBV5-6 and TRBJ1-2; 10 bases match TRBD1. This material consisted of PBMCs, taken after 24 months of ibrutinib treatment. The CDR3 DNA is TGTGCCAGCAGCTTGGGGGACAGGGGAGTTGCCTATGGCTACACCTTC. Residues: CASSLGDRGVAYGYTF.